One and the same sample provided the 28 T cell receptor beta chains below, sequenced in a study of blood T cell repertoires in COVID-19 (dated by TCRdb to 2018 to 2020). The library was made by the immunoSEQ multiplex PCR assay. In TCRdb, the immuneACCESS table is reduced to in-frame sequences with V and J assigned. These tables do not hold every clone; where another copy was compared, an unresolved V gene accounts for under half, and the others remain unexplained. Recorded for this sample are about 150,000 clones; approximately 79% of them occurred a single time. Approximately 7.3% of the sample rests with the top ten. Sequencing was done on a sample of PBMCs or T cells enriched from blood (not recorded which). These receptors all come from a man aged 50 to 59 who had recovered from COVID-19.

About this clone itself: One end of the junction is discordant with germline, which a read error may explain. The chain joins TRBV7-2 to TRBJ1-5, with unresolved D. CDR3 length: 19 residues. Germline V gene sequence: CDR1 SGHTA, CDR2 FQGNSA. This CDR3 is CANSLGMSIGRVRNQPQHF. For the CDR3, the DNA is TGTGCCAACAGCTTAGGGATGAGCATAGGGAGGGTACGCAATCAGCCCCAGCATTTT. The complete variable domain, with remaining parts taken from reference TRBV7-2 and TRBJ1-5, reads GAGVSQSPSNKVTEKGKDVELRCDPISGHTALYWYRQSLGQGLEFLIYFQGNSAPDKSGLPSDRFSAERTGGSVSTLTIQRTQQEDSAVYLCANSLGMSIGRVRNQPQHFGDGTRLSIL.

The rearrangement uses TRBV3-1 (or the pseudogene TRBV3-2) and TRBJ1-4; weak D call: TRBD1 (5 bases). Trimming left V 2 bases short and J 12 bases short, with 7 bases between. Per the germline V gene, CDR1 is LGHDT and CDR2 is YNNKEL (reference sequence). This CDR3 spans 11 amino acids. DNA for the CDR3: TGTGCCAGCAGCCAATCCAGGGAACTGTTTTTT. It is translated as CASSQSRELFF.

V and J are TRBV9 and TRBJ2-2, with TRBD1 as a possible D gene (6 bases). The ends were cut back, 0 bases at V and 4 bases at J, with 13 bases in the middle. The CDR3 length is 16 residues. CDR1 and CDR2 from the germline V gene are SGDLS and YYNGEE. The CDR3 bases are TGTGCCAGCAGCGTAGGCCAGGGGCGCGGCACCGGGGAGCTGTTTTTT. It is translated as CASSVGQGRGTGELFF. The whole variable domain, filled in from reference TRBV9 and TRBJ2-2, reads DSGVTQTPKHLITATGQRVTLRCSPRSGDLSVYWYQQSLDQGLQFLIQYYNGEERAKGNILERFSAQQFPDLHSELNLSSLELGDSALYFCASSVGQGRGTGELFFGEGSRLTVL.

This clone has a count of ten or more. The chain links TRBV2 to TRBJ2-3, with 14 bases lining up with TRBD2. The germline gives CDR1 SNHLY, CDR2 FYNNEI. The CDR3 consists of 12 residues. Unmatched junction bases numbered 4, after V lost 6 bases and J lost 14 bases. CDR3 protein: CASRQGLAGGYF. CDR3 bases: TGTGCCAGCAGACAAGGACTAGCGGGGGGGTATTTT.

The chain carries TRBV6-5 and TRBJ2-1; D remains ambiguous. Germline lookup yields CDR1 MNHEY and CDR2 SVGAGI. Trimming stripped 6 bases from V and 5 bases from J, with 17 bases between. CDR3 length: 15 amino acids. The CDR3 protein is CASSPAGGANNEQFF. In DNA, the CDR3 is TGTGCCAGCAGCCCGGCTGGTGGAGCCAACAATGAGCAGTTCTTC.

The rearrangement joins TRBV27 to TRBJ1-5; a possible D gene is TRBD1 (5 bases). CDR1 is MNHEY and CDR2 is SMNVEV in the germline V gene (reference sequence). The CDR3 has 16 amino acids. Trimming took off 5 bases at V and 0 bases at J, with 14 bases between the two ends. CDR3 residues: CASSPSGGDSNQPQHF. The CDR3 DNA follows: TGTGCCAGCAGTCCGTCGGGAGGGGATAGCAATCAGCCCCAGCATTTT.

The chain has TRBV21-1 and TRBJ2-7; the D segment call TRBD1 is taken from the table without a DNA check. TRBV21-1 corresponds to a pseudogene. This CDR3 has 12 residues. The CDR3 here is CASSKRSQGQYF. CDR3 DNA sequence: TGTGCCAGCAGCAAGAGGTCGCAGGGGCAGTACTTC.

The chain employs TRBV12-2 and TRBJ2-1; the DNA was not used to check the table's D call, TRBD2. TRBV12-2 is described as a pseudogene. CDR3 length: 17 residues. The CDR3 DNA sequence: TGTGCAAGTCGCTTAGCCACCGGGGGGCGCATACACAATGAGCAGTTCTTC. Translated: CASRLATGGRIHNEQFF.

CDR3 bases: TGTGCCAGTAAGATCACGGGACTAGCGCATACCGGGGAGCTGTTTTTT. Translating gives CASKITGLAHTGELFF. The J gene is TRBJ2-2, the V gene TRBV19; 10 bases line up with TRBD2. Losses at the gene ends were 7 bases for V and 5 bases for J; bases not matched to a gene: 10. Germline CDR1 and CDR2: LNHDA and SQIVND (reference sequence). CDR3 length: 16 residues.

The rearrangement uses TRBV7-2 and TRBJ2-5, with 8 bases aligning to TRBD2. This CDR3 contains 16 residues. Per germline, CDR1 SGHTA and CDR2 FQGNSA. The ends lost 0 bases at V and 6 bases at J; junction bases unmatched: 9. CDR3 sequence reads: CASSLAGRGGQKTQYF. The CDR3 nucleotides read TGTGCCAGCAGCTTAGCGGGTCGGGGGGGCCAGAAGACCCAGTACTTC.

The J gene is TRBJ1-2, the V gene TRBV19; TRBD1 aligns across 7 bases. Unmatched junction bases numbered 8, after V lost 4 bases and J lost 3 bases. The CDR3 contains 15 residues. Germline CDR1 reads LNHDA; CDR2 reads SQIVND (reference sequence). The CDR3 loop reads CASSREQGIDYGYTF. CDR3 sequence (DNA): TGTGCCAGTAGTAGAGAACAGGGGATCGACTATGGCTACACCTTC.

The V gene is TRBV7-9, the J gene TRBJ2-7, with 8 bases identical to TRBD1. Germline CDR1 is SEHNR and CDR2 is FQNEAQ (reference sequence). After removal of 4 bases from V and 2 bases from J, the junction contained 4 bases not matched to a gene. The CDR3 totals 14 residues. The CDR3 loop is CASSSQGAPYEQYF. CDR3 coding DNA: TGTGCCAGCAGCTCGCAGGGGGCCCCCTACGAGCAGTACTTC.

V gene TRBV25-1 combines with J gene TRBJ1-3; 7 nucleotides line up with TRBD1. In germline, CDR1 is MGHDK, CDR2 SYGVNS. The CDR3 is made up of 15 amino acids. The V and J ends lost 3 bases and 5 bases, in that order; junction bases with no gene match: 7. This CDR3 is CASSDPGTARNTIYF. The CDR3 bases are TGTGCCAGCAGTGACCCCGGGACAGCACGAAACACCATATATTTT.

The chain carries TRBV10-3 and TRBJ1-2; D possibly corresponds to TRBD1 (5 bases). The CDR3 runs 14 residues. CDR1 and CDR2 from the germline V gene are ENHRY and SYGVKD. V was pared by 2 bases and J by 2 bases, with 9 bases between. The CDR3 coding sequence is TGTGCCATCAGTGAGGGACAAAACAACTATGGCTACACCTTC. This codes for CAISEGQNNYGYTF.

The V gene is TRBV2, the J gene TRBJ1-5, with D perhaps matching TRBD1 (5 bases). The V gene's germline CDR1 is SNHLY and CDR2 FYNNEI. The CDR3 spans 17 residues. V was pared by 4 bases and J by 2 bases, with 18 bases between. The CDR3 sequence: CASSAGGPGLGNQPQHF. In DNA form, the CDR3 reads TGTGCCAGCAGTGCGGGGGGACCGGGACTGGGCAATCAGCCCCAGCATTTT.

The genes are TRBV7-2 and TRBJ2-7, with 10 positions matching TRBD1. This CDR3 is 14 amino acids long. CDR1 and CDR2 from the germline V gene are SGHTA and FQGNSA. Unmatched junction bases numbered 10, after V lost 9 bases and J lost 5 bases. This chain's CDR3 is CASLSGQGPDEQYF. The CDR3 DNA reads as TGTGCCAGTCTCTCGGGACAGGGGCCGGACGAGCAGTACTTC.

This clone appeared a single time. The chain recombines TRBV7-9 with TRBJ1-2; a weak D match, TRBD1 (5 bases). The CDR3 is 15 amino acids. The germline V gene encodes CDR1 SEHNR and CDR2 FQNEAQ (reference sequence). The ends were cut back, 1 base at V and 1 base at J, with 10 bases in the middle. The CDR3: CASSLVGDLNYGYTF. CDR3 DNA sequence: TGTGCCAGCAGCTTAGTAGGGGATCTTAACTATGGCTACACCTTC. Complete variable domain (other parts from reference TRBV7-9 and TRBJ1-2): DTGVSQNPRHKITKRGQNVTFRCDPISEHNRLYWYRQTLGQGPEFLTYFQNEAQLEKSRLLSDRFSAERPKGSFSTLEIQRTEQGDSAMYLCASSLVGDLNYGYTFGSGTRLTVV.

The genes are TRBV19 and TRBJ2-5; 7 bases match TRBD2. The germline V gene has CDR1 LNHDA and CDR2 SQIVND (reference sequence). Losses at the gene ends were 7 bases for V and 5 bases for J; bases not matched to a gene: 16. CDR3 length: 16 residues. This chain's CDR3 is CASTKGLSSGGETQYF. CDR3 sequence (DNA): TGTGCCAGTACCAAAGGGTTGTCTAGCGGAGGGGAGACCCAGTACTTC.

Only one count was recorded for this clone. The chain carries TRBV7-2 and TRBJ1-1; no definite D call. V was pared by 5 bases and J by 2 bases, with 12 bases between. The germline gives CDR1 SGHTA, CDR2 FQGNSA. The CDR3 is 14 residues long. CDR3 nucleotide sequence: TGTGCCAGCAGCATACCGACACCTAACACTGAAGCTTTCTTT. Protein: CASSIPTPNTEAFF.

The rearrangement joins TRBV7-2 to TRBJ1-5; D gene unclear. V lost 1 base, J lost 1 base, and 8 bases lay in between. Looked up from germline, CDR1 is SGHTA and CDR2 is FQGNSA. The CDR3 is made up of 15 amino acids. The CDR3 DNA follows: TGTGCCAGCAGCTTAGGAGGGCTCAGCAATCAGCCCCAGCATTTT. Translating it yields CASSLGGLSNQPQHF. The whole variable domain, remainder taken from reference TRBV7-2 and TRBJ1-5, is GAGVSQSPSNKVTEKGKDVELRCDPISGHTALYWYRQSLGQGLEFLIYFQGNSAPDKSGLPSDRFSAERTGGSVSTLTIQRTQQEDSAVYLCASSLGGLSNQPQHFGDGTRLSIL.

This chain links TRBV3-1 (or the pseudogene TRBV3-2) with TRBJ1-1; D is perhaps TRBD1 (5 bases). The germline CDR1 and CDR2 sequences are LGHDT and YNNKEL (reference sequence). The CDR3 covers 14 residues. Trimming cost V 1 base and J 1 base, with 7 bases left between them. The CDR3 sequence is CASSQGGQNTEAFF. CDR3 nucleotides: TGTGCCAGCAGCCAAGGTGGACAGAACACTGAAGCTTTCTTT.

This clone was seen only a few times. The chain is built from TRBV5-5 and TRBJ2-7; 8 bases map to TRBD1. CDR1 SGHKS and CDR2 YYEKEE come from the germline V gene (reference sequence). This CDR3 has 15 residues. Trimming at V came to 0 bases and at J to 2 bases, leaving 4 bases not matched to a gene. The CDR3 region is CASSLEAGGAYEQYF. In DNA, the CDR3 is TGTGCCAGCAGCTTGGAGGCAGGGGGCGCCTACGAGCAGTACTTC. The variable domain in full, with the rest retrieved from reference TRBV5-5 and TRBJ2-7, is DAGVTQSPTHLIKTRGQQVTLRCSPISGHKSVSWYQQVLGQGPQFIFQYYEKEERGRGNFPDRFSARQFPNYSSELNVNALLLGDSALYLCASSLEAGGAYEQYFGPGTRLTVT.

V gene TRBV11-2 combines with J gene TRBJ1-1; TRBD1 aligns across 9 bases. J lost 3 bases, V lost 9 bases, and 5 bases had no gene match. This CDR3 region has 13 residues. Germline-derived CDR1 and CDR2 are SGHAT and FQNNGV. CDR3 nucleotide sequence: TGTGCCAGGGGGACAGGGATTCACACTGAAGCTTTCTTT. It specifies CARGTGIHTEAFF.

This chain joins TRBV24-1 and TRBJ1-4; TRBD1 matches at 8 bases. V dropped 3 bases and J dropped 3; count of bases not matched to a gene: 11. The CDR3 is 18 amino acids. In germline, CDR1 is KGHDR, CDR2 SFDVKD. CDR3: CATSDKGQVTMANEKLFF. CDR3 in DNA: TGTGCCACCAGTGATAAGGGACAGGTAACCATGGCTAATGAAAAACTGTTTTTT.

The rearrangement uses TRBV7-2 and TRBJ1-1, with TRBD1 identical over 11 bases. Trimming at V came to 3 bases and at J to 6 bases, leaving 9 bases not matched to a gene. The CDR3 has 16 amino acids. Per the germline V gene, CDR1 is SGHTA and CDR2 is FQGNSA. The CDR3 region is CASSFTRGQGAAEAFF. In DNA form, the CDR3 reads TGTGCCAGCAGCTTTACCCGTGGACAGGGGGCAGCTGAAGCTTTCTTT. Complete variable domain (other parts from reference TRBV7-2 and TRBJ1-1): GAGVSQSPSNKVTEKGKDVELRCDPISGHTALYWYRQSLGQGLEFLIYFQGNSAPDKSGLPSDRFSAERTGGSVSTLTIQRTQQEDSAVYLCASSFTRGQGAAEAFFGQGTRLTVV.

V is TRBV18 and J is TRBJ1-2, with 8 bases identical to TRBD1. Germline V gene lookup returns CDR1 KGHSH and CDR2 LQKENI. V lost 6 bases and J lost 4; bases outside the gene matches: 10. This CDR3 spans 15 amino acids. CDR3 nucleotides: TGTGCCAGCTCGCCTTCAGGGGGCGAGGCCTATGGCTACACCTTC. Translated: CASSPSGGEAYGYTF. The full variable domain, with the rest looked up from reference TRBV18 and TRBJ1-2, is NAGVMQNPRHLVRRRGQEARLRCSPMKGHSHVYWYRQLPEEGLKFMVYLQKENIIDESGMPKERFSAEFPKEGPSILRIQQVVRGDSAAYFCASSPSGGEAYGYTFGSGTRLTVV.

The chain is built from TRBV4-2 and TRBJ1-1, with a tentative D call TRBD1 (6 bases). Deletions cut 1 base from V and 7 bases from J, with 10 bases between. Germline V gene sequence: CDR1 LGHNA, CDR2 YNFKEQ. The length of the CDR3 is 13 residues. The CDR3: CASSQAPTGEAFF. The CDR3 region has the DNA TGTGCCAGCAGCCAAGCTCCGACAGGTGAAGCTTTCTTT.

CDR3 loop: CASMWTQGNTIYF. For the CDR3, the DNA is TGTGCCAGTATGTGGACACAAGGAAACACCATATATTTT. V usage is TRBV19 and J usage is TRBJ1-3, with TRBD1 as a possible D gene (5 bases). The CDR3 consists of 13 residues. Trimming removed 7 bases from V and 4 bases from J, with 11 bases in between. Germline CDR1 is LNHDA and CDR2 is SQIVND (reference sequence).